This T cell receptor (beta chain) was sequenced for a study of molecular identifiers for immune sequencing clone quantification. Points from the study as a whole: Barcode collisions between identical TCR molecules could shrink estimates of highly expanded clone sizes.

Previously reported methods and listed TCR primers produced the bulk TCR libraries. TCRdb reanalysed the PCR reads using MiXCR and keeps one entry per CDR3 protein. Among 40,000 to 45,000 distinct CDR3 sequences listed, over 15% were seen once. Turning to this clonotype: Its target is unknown.

This CDR3 is built from 15 residues. Trimming shortened V by 5 bases and J by 2 bases, and 16 bases separated the two germline ends. Germline V gene sequence: CDR1 MNHEY, CDR2 SMNVEV (reference sequence). Sequencing used naive CD8+ T cells from blood, with Jurkat cell RNA spiked in. Sample subset: FACS-sorted CD8+CD4-CCR7+CD45RA+ naive T cells. This chain uses TRBV27 with TRBJ2-7; D possibly corresponds to TRBD1 (6 bases). This TCR derives from a human donor in good health. Some libraries in this study had Jurkat cell RNA spiked in. CDR3 in amino acids: CASSPIVGAPYEQYF. As DNA, the CDR3 is TGTGCCAGCAGTCCGATTGTGGGGGCCCCCTACGAGCAGTACTTC.